This entry lists 10 T cell receptor beta chains sequenced from one sample in a study of cytomegalovirus exposure and HLA in healthy donors (TCRdb year 2017). The library was obtained by the immunoSEQ multiplex PCR assay. For the multiplex PCR, a mixture combining 60 forward primers for TCR Vbeta segments and 13 reverse primers for TCR Jbeta segments was used. The table comes from immuneACCESS by way of TCRdb, which keeps in-frame sequences with V and J called. Part of the clones is missing from these tables; in studies checked, under half for an unresolved V gene and the rest for unknown reasons. Counted in this sample were approximately 150,000 clones; 70% to 80% of them appeared once. The ten biggest clones cover roughly 10% of the sample. Sequenced: PBMCs. The receptors were gathered from a man younger than 30 in good health and CMV-seropositive.

The table lists this clone with a few counts. J is TRBJ1-1 and V is TRBV25-1; TRBD1 matches 7 bases. Germline V gene data show CDR1 as MGHDK and CDR2 as SYGVNS. CDR3 length: 15 residues. Germline trimming cut 4 bases from V and 5 bases from J; bases unmatched to any gene: 10. CDR3 loop: CASSVPGGFGTEAFF. CDR3 nucleotide sequence: TGTGCCAGCAGTGTACCAGGGGGGTTCGGGACTGAAGCTTTCTTT.

V usage is TRBV2 and J usage is TRBJ2-2; 12 bases fit TRBD2. The CDR3 covers 17 residues. V trimming: 4 bases; J trimming: 6 bases; junction bases outside the gene matches: 9. Germline V gene data show CDR1 as SNHLY and CDR2 as FYNNEI. CDR3: CASSVLAGGPLAGELFF. The CDR3, as DNA: TGTGCCAGCAGTGTTCTAGCGGGAGGGCCTTTGGCCGGGGAGCTGTTTTTT.

V gene TRBV13 combines with J gene TRBJ2-1, with D maybe TRBD1 (5 bases). CDR1 and CDR2 from the germline V gene are PRHDT and FYEKMQ (reference sequence). V lost 9 bases, J lost 4 bases, and 13 bases lay in between. The length of the CDR3 is 13 residues. CDR3 sequence: CASRGPRYNEQFF. In DNA, the CDR3 is TGTGCCAGTAGGGGTCCCAGATACAATGAGCAGTTCTTC.

The CDR3 spells CASRTGTANTEAFF. In DNA form, the CDR3 reads TGTGCCAGCAGGACCGGGACAGCAAACACTGAAGCTTTCTTT. The rearrangement joins TRBV2 to TRBJ1-1, with 7 bases fitting TRBD1. This CDR3 region has 14 residues. Germline CDR1 and CDR2: SNHLY and FYNNEI. Unmatched junction bases numbered 6, after V lost 6 bases and J lost 2 bases.

CDR3 nucleotides: TGTGCCAGCAGCCCCCGACAGGGGGGCACAGATACGCAGTATTTT. This sequence encodes CASSPRQGGTDTQYF. The chain carries TRBV13 and TRBJ2-3; 9 bases are a match to TRBD1. The CDR3 has 15 residues. Per the germline V gene, CDR1 is PRHDT and CDR2 is FYEKMQ (reference sequence). J lost 1 base, V lost 5 bases, and 4 bases had no gene match.

The chain joins TRBV6-4 to TRBJ2-3; 7 bases agree with TRBD2. Per the germline V gene, CDR1 is MRHNA and CDR2 is SNTAGT. The CDR3 totals 15 residues. The J segment lost 2 bases and the V segment lost 3 bases, leaving 5 bases of the junction unmatched. In nucleotides, the CDR3 is TGTGCCAGCAGTGATGGGGGGGTATCCACAGATACGCAGTATTTT. This sequence encodes CASSDGGVSTDTQYF.

This clone was recorded once. The chain employs TRBV27 and TRBJ1-2; D unresolved. This CDR3 is built from 13 residues. The germline V gene has CDR1 MNHEY and CDR2 SMNVEV (reference sequence). V was shortened by 5 bases and J by 4 bases, with 11 bases between the two germline ends. CDR3 nucleotide sequence: TGTGCCAGCAGTCCCGTGGGAGTCTATGGCTACACCTTC. Translating gives CASSPVGVYGYTF.

The chain has TRBV2 and TRBJ2-5; TRBD2 matches at 9 bases. This CDR3 has 13 residues. Germline CDR1 is SNHLY and CDR2 is FYNNEI. The J segment lost 3 bases and the V segment lost 4 bases, leaving 0 bases of the junction unmatched. Here the CDR3 reads CASSGLAEETQYF. As DNA, the CDR3 is TGTGCCAGCAGTGGACTAGCGGAAGAGACCCAGTACTTC.

The V and J genes are TRBV28 and TRBJ2-3, with 9 bases identical to TRBD2. Germline assignment: CDR1 MDHEN and CDR2 SYDVKM. The junction had 20 bases not matched to a gene; V was cut back by 3 bases and J by 7 bases. The CDR3 covers 19 residues. The CDR3 bases are TGTGCCAGCAGTTTGGGGGGCCCTGCGAGCGGGAGGATACCTTATACGCAGTATTTT. Its translation is CASSLGGPASGRIPYTQYF.

The V and J genes are TRBV15 and TRBJ2-1, with 7 nucleotides matching TRBD1. The CDR3 sequence is 15 residues long. V lost 3 bases, J lost 7 bases, and 9 bases stayed unmatched. Germline V gene data show CDR1 as LNHNV and CDR2 as YYDKDF (reference sequence). The CDR3 region is CATSSVQGSTNEQFF. CDR3 bases: TGTGCCACCAGCAGCGTACAGGGGTCTACGAATGAGCAGTTCTTC.